These 24 T cell receptor beta chains share one sample of origin, sequenced in a study of tumor-infiltrating lymphocytes in oesophageal squamous cell carcinoma. TCRdb fed the PCR reads into MiXCR, producing one record per CDR3 protein. The sample carries around 18,000 distinct CDR3 sequences, roughly two fifths recorded once. Sample: esophageal tumor tissue. The receptors were sampled from a male donor with esophageal squamous cell carcinoma.

The V call is TRBV7-3, the J call TRBJ2-3; 8 bases align to TRBD1. The DNA matches TRBJ2-7 better at its end, which makes the J call doubtful. Looked up from germline, CDR1 is SGHTA and CDR2 is FQGTGA. This CDR3 contains 14 residues. The CDR3 DNA reads as TGTGCCAGCAGCCCCAGGGGGCTAACAGGAGAGCAGTACTTC. Its protein is CASSPRGLTGEQYF.

The V and J genes are TRBV6-9 and TRBJ2-2; possible D gene TRBD2, 5 bases. The ends were cut back, 2 bases at V and 2 bases at J, with 18 bases in the middle. The CDR3 contains 18 residues. Germline-derived CDR1 and CDR2 are MNHGY and SVAAGI. CDR3 protein: CASSYPERLALNTGELFF. The CDR3 nucleotides read TGTGCCAGCAGTTATCCCGAGCGGCTAGCCTTAAACACCGGGGAGCTGTTTTTT.

This chain links TRBV2 with TRBJ2-2, with 7 nucleotides matching TRBD2. In germline, CDR1 is SNHLY, CDR2 FYNNEI. The CDR3 consists of 15 residues. V shed 6 bases and J 1 base; nucleotides not matched to a gene: 5. The CDR3: CASRRGTQNTGELFF. The CDR3 bases are TGTGCCAGCAGGCGGGGGACCCAGAACACCGGGGAGCTGTTTTTT. Combining the CDR3 with reference TRBV2 and TRBJ2-2 gives the whole variable domain EPEVTQTPSHQVTQMGQEVILRCVPISNHLYFYWYRQILGQKVEFLVSFYNNEISEKSEIFDDQFSVERPDGSNFTLKIRSTKLEDSAMYFCASRRGTQNTGELFFGEGSRLTVL.

The rearrangement uses TRBV7-6 and TRBJ2-1; D assignment may be TRBD1 or TRBD2 (5 bases each). CDR3 length: 14 amino acids. With 1 base removed from V and 7 bases from J, the gap between germline ends came to 11 bases. CDR1 and CDR2 from the germline V gene are SGHVS and FNYEAQ. The CDR3, as DNA: TGTGCCAGCAGCTTAGGGGGGAGTAGGAATGAGCAGTTCTTC. Protein product: CASSLGGSRNEQFF.

The chain employs TRBV12-3 or TRBV12-4 and TRBJ2-7; 10 positions match TRBD2. The DNA end favors TRBJ2-1, so the J call may be wrong. The CDR3 contains 14 residues. CDR3 sequence (DNA): TGTGCCAGCAGTTTTACGAGACTAGCGGGCGAGCAGTTCTTC. Translated: CASSFTRLAGEQFF.

Only a few counts were recorded for this clonotype. The CDR3 end shows no conserved phenylalanine or tryptophan, and so a read error is likely. The DNA is omitted, as the CDR3 cannot be located on it reliably, and the CDR3 follows TCRdb's listing. The rearrangement links TRBV7-8 to TRBJ2-5; TRBD1 is the table's D call and was not checked against the DNA. 9 amino acids form the CDR3, both terminal residues included. Germline CDR1 reads SGHVS; CDR2 reads FQNEAQ. The CDR3 loop is CASSLRTRQ.

This clonotype was observed a handful of times. Given the absence of the conserved phenylalanine or tryptophan at the CDR3 end, a read error is likely. Because the CDR3's place on the DNA is in doubt, the DNA is left out and the CDR3 is given as listed by TCRdb. The gene calls are TRBV6-8 and TRBJ2-7; the D call TRBD1 from the table was never checked on the DNA. CDR1 and CDR2 from the germline V gene are MNHGY and SAAAGT. The CDR3 is 16 residues long, counting both termini. The CDR3 is CASHPSGGGYGYTFGS.

In the case of this clonotype: Possible read error: a much larger clone is one base away. Likely a read error: the CDR3 ends without its conserved phenylalanine or tryptophan. V is TRBV7-3 and J is TRBJ2-5, with D maybe TRBD2 (6 bases). The DNA end lines up better with TRBJ2-1; the J call may be wrong. The CDR3 extends over 15 amino acids. The germline gives CDR1 SGHTA, CDR2 FQGTGA. Written as DNA, the CDR3 is TGTGCCAGCAGCTCCGGGCGGGACCTACACAATGAGCAGTTCTTG. This encodes CASSSGRDLHNEQFL.

The chain links TRBV7-6 to TRBJ2-4; D remains ambiguous. The J call may be wrong; the DNA end is better matched by TRBJ2-1. The CDR3 sequence is 15 residues long. From germline, CDR1 is SGHVS and CDR2 FNYEAQ. The CDR3 loop is CASSLAPGSYNEQFF. CDR3 bases: TGTGCCAGCAGCTTAGCGCCAGGTAGCTATAATGAGCAGTTCTTC.

The rearrangement uses TRBV7-6 and TRBJ2-7; D could derive from TRBD1 or TRBD2 (5 bases each). The tail of the sequence fits TRBJ2-1 better, so the J call may be wrong. The CDR3 consists of 13 residues. Looked up from germline, CDR1 is SGHVS and CDR2 is FNYEAQ. The CDR3 DNA reads as TGTGCCAGCAGCTTGGGGACGATCAATGAGCAGTTCTTC. Its protein is CASSLGTINEQFF.

This clonotype showed up many times. The CDR3 does not end in the conserved phenylalanine or tryptophan, so this is likely a read error. The DNA is left out, because the CDR3 cannot be placed on it with certainty; the CDR3 is given as TCRdb lists it. The genes are TRBV11-3 and TRBJ2-1; the table calls TRBD1, which could not be checked here. 8 amino acids form the CDR3, both terminal residues included. Germline lookup yields CDR1 SGHNT and CDR2 YENEEA. CDR3: CASSLPRT.

This clonotype has a count of ten or more. The chain joins TRBV18 to TRBJ2-7, with D unclear. This CDR3 comprises 17 residues. The V and J ends lost 3 bases and 3 bases respectively, with 21 bases between them. CDR1 is KGHSH and CDR2 is LQKENI in the germline V gene. The CDR3: CASSPSLPRSTDYEQYF. DNA for the CDR3: TGTGCCAGCTCACCTTCTCTTCCAAGATCAACCGACTACGAGCAGTACTTC.

The chain links TRBV10-3 to TRBJ2-3, with unresolved D. CDR3 length: 10 amino acids. Germline CDR1 ENHRY, CDR2 SYGVKD. V dropped 10 bases and J dropped 6 bases, with 8 bases sitting between them. CDR3 region: CATKSDTQYF. The CDR3 nucleotides are TGTGCCACCAAGTCGGATACGCAGTATTTT.

This clonotype counts as medium-sized. This chain joins TRBV7-9 and TRBJ2-4; D gene uncertain. Trimming took off 5 bases at V and 7 bases at J, with 12 bases between the two ends. In germline, CDR1 is SEHNR, CDR2 FQNEAQ (reference sequence). The CDR3 is 13 residues long. This CDR3 is CASSPPGWNIQYF. CDR3 nucleotide sequence: TGTGCCAGCAGCCCCCCTGGGTGGAACATTCAGTACTTC.

The chain is built from TRBV7-2 and TRBJ2-1, with D hard to call. The assigned J gene may be wrong: the sequence end matches TRBJ2-5 better. This CDR3 is 13 amino acids long. The germline CDR1 and CDR2 sequences are SGHTA and FQGNSA. For the CDR3, the DNA is TGTGCCAGCAGCTCAATGCCCCAAGAGACCCAGTACTTC. Encoded protein: CASSSMPQETQYF.

This chain joins TRBV12-3 or TRBV12-4 and TRBJ2-1, with TRBD2 as a possible D gene (5 bases). V lost 3 bases, J lost 3 bases, and 9 bases lay in between. The CDR3 totals 14 residues. CDR3 region: CASSFSGFYNEQFF. DNA of the CDR3: TGTGCCAGCAGTTTTTCGGGGTTCTACAATGAGCAGTTCTTC.

Judged by abundance, this clonotype is medium-sized (0.01 to 0.1%). V usage is TRBV7-2 and J usage is TRBJ2-2, with 8 nucleotides matching TRBD1. Germline CDR1 SGHTA, CDR2 FQGNSA. This CDR3 comprises 14 residues. With V trimmed by 5 bases and J by 8 bases, 7 bases remained unmatched. The CDR3 is CASSPSQGAGELFF. The DNA for the CDR3 is TGTGCCAGCAGCCCGTCCCAGGGGGCGGGGGAGCTGTTTTTT.

This clonotype was counted many times. The CDR3 DNA reads TGTGCCAGCAGCTTAGGATCGGGACCCCTCACAGATACGCAGTATTTT. This gives the protein CASSLGSGPLTDTQYF. The chain employs TRBV11-3 and TRBJ2-3, with D tentatively TRBD1 or TRBD2 (5 bases each). There are 16 residues in the CDR3. CDR1 is SGHNT and CDR2 is YENEEA in the germline V gene. V lost 1 base, J lost 2 bases, and 13 bases lay in between.

In the case of this clonotype: The conserved phenylalanine or tryptophan is not found at the CDR3 terminus, so this likely reflects a read error. The DNA is omitted, as the CDR3 cannot be located on it reliably, and the CDR3 follows TCRdb's listing. This rearrangement joins TRBV7-4 to TRBJ1-1; TRBD1, the table's D call, was not compared with the DNA. The CDR3 is 18 amino acids long, termini counted. Germline lookup yields CDR1 SGHVT and CDR2 SQSDAQ. The CDR3 is CASSSWTGVGSYEQYFGQ.

A word on this clonotype: Sequence at one end of the junction differs from germline and may be a read error. J is TRBJ2-1 and V is TRBV11-1; D call uncertain. CDR1 is SGHAT and CDR2 is FQDESV in the germline V gene (reference sequence). The CDR3 is 13 residues long. For the CDR3, the DNA is TGTGCCAGCAGCTTTGGGATGAATTCACCCCTCCACTTC. It codes for CASSFGMNSPLHF.

This clonotype was detected a few times. The chain recombines TRBV4-1 with TRBJ2-6, with D perhaps assigned TRBD1 or TRBD2 (5 bases each). Germline assignment: CDR1 MGHRA and CDR2 YSYEKL. The CDR3 consists of 17 residues. The ends were cut back, 0 bases at V and 2 bases at J, with 11 bases in the middle. CDR3 bases: TGCGCCAGCAGCCAAGATGAACTGGGGGCTGGGGCCAACGTCCTGACTTTC. Translated, it gives CASSQDELGAGANVLTF.

J is TRBJ2-3 and V is TRBV7-3; D is perhaps TRBD2 (6 bases). Germline V gene lookup returns CDR1 SGHTA and CDR2 FQGTGA. This CDR3 contains 15 residues. Trimming cost V 0 bases and J 4 bases, with 11 bases left between them. The CDR3 coding sequence is TGTGCCAGCAGCTTAACACAGGACTACGCAGATACGCAGTATTTT. Its protein is CASSLTQDYADTQYF.

The rearrangement joins TRBV24-1 to TRBJ2-5, with D uncertain. The CDR3 is 13 amino acids. Trimming left V 6 bases short and J 2 bases short, with 9 bases between. The germline CDR1 and CDR2 sequences are KGHDR and SFDVKD. CDR3 region: CATSQQYQETQYF. The CDR3 nucleotides are TGTGCCACCAGTCAACAGTATCAAGAGACCCAGTACTTC.

Note on this clonotype: The junction departs from the called germline gene at one end, perhaps through a read error. J is TRBJ2-5 and V is TRBV11-2; no clear D gene. Per the germline V gene, CDR1 is SGHAT and CDR2 is FQNNGV. The CDR3 loop spans 18 amino acids. The CDR3 DNA reads as TGTGCCAGCAGCTTCCAAACCTCACCTTGGTTGGACCAAGGGACCCAGTACTTC. Its translation: CASSFQTSPWLDQGTQYF.